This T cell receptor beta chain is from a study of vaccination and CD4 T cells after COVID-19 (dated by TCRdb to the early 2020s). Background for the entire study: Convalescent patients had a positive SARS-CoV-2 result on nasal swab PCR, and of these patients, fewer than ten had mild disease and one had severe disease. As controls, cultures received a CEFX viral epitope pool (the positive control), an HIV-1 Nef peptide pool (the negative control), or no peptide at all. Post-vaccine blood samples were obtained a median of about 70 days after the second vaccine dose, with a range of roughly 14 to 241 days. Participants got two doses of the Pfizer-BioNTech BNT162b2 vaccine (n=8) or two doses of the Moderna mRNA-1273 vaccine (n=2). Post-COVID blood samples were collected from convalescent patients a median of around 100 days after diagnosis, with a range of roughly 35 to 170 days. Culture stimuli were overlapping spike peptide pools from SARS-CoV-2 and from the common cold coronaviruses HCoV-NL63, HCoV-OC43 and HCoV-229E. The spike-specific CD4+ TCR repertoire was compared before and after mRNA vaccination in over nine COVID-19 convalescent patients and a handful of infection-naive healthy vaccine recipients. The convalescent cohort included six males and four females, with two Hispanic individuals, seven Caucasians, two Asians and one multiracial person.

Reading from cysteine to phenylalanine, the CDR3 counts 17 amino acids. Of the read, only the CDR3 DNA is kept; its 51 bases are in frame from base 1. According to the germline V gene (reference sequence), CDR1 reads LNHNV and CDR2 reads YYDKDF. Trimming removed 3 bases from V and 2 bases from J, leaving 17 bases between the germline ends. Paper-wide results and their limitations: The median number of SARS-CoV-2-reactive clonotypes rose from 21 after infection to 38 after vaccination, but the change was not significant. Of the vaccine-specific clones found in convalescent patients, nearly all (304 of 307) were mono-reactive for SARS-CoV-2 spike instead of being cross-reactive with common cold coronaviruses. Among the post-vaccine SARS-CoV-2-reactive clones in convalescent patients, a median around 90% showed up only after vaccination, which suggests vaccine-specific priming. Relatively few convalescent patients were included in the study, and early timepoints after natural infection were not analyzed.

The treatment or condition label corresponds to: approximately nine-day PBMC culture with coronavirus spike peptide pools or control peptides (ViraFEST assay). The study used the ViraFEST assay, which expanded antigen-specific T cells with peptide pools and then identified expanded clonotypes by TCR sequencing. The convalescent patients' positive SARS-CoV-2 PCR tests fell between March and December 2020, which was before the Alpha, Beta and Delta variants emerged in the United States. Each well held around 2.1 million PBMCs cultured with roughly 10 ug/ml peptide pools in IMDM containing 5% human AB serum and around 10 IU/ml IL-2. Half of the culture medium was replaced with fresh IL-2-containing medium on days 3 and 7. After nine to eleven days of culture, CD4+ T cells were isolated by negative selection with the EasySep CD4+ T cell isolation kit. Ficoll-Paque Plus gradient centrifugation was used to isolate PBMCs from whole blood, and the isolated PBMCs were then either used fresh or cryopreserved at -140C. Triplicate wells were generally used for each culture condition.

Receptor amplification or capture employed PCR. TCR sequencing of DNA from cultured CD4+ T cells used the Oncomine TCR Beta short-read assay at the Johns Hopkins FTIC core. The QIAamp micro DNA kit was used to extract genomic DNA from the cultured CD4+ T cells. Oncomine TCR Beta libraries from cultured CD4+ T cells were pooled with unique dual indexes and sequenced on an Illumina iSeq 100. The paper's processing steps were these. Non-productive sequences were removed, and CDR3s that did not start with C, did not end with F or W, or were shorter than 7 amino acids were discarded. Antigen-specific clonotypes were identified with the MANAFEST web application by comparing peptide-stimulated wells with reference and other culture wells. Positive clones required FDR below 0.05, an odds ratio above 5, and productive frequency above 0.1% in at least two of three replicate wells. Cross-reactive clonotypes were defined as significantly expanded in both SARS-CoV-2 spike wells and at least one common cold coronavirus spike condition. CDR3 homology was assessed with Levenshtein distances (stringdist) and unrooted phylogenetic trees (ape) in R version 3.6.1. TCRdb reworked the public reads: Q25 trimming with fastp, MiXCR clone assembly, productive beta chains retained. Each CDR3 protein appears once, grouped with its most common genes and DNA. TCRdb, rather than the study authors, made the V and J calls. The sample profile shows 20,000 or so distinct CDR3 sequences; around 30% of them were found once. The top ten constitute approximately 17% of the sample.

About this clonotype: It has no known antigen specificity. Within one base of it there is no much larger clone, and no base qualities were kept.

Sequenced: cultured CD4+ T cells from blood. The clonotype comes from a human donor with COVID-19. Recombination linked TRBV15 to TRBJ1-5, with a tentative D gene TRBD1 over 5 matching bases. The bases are TGTGCCACCAGCAGTATGAGAACCGGGGGTGGCAATCAGCCCCAGCATTTT. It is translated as CATSSMRTGGGNQPQHF.